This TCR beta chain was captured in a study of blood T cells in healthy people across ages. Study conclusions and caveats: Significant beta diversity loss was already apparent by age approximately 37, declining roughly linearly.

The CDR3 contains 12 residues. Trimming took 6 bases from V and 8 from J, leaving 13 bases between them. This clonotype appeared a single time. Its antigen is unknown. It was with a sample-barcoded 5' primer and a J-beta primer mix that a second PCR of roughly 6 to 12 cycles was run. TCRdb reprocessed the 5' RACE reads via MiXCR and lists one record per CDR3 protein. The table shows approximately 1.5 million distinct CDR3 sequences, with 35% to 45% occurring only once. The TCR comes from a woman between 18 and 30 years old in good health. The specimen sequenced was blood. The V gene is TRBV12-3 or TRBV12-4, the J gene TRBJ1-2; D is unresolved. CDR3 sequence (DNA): TGTGCCAGCAGCTCGACTCGGAGGGGCTACACCTTC. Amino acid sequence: CASSSTRRGYTF.